This is a list of T cell receptor beta chains from one sample in a study of shared clonotypes between healthy human individuals. Produced via immunoSEQ multiplex PCR; TCRdb's table is partial and in-frame only. The sample shows around 450,000 clones, roughly 77% of them seen only once. The specimen sequenced was PBMCs. The source is a woman in her forties in good health. Some clones in this sample may be carry-over from other donors' samples. Both conserved end residues are part of each CDR3. The D gene is left open where the match is weak. Expanded clones are given a class, and other clones once, few, many or no size at all.

CDR3: CASSLSFWESKSDTQYF
DNA: TGTGCCAGCAGCTTATCCTTTTGGGAGAGTAAGTCAGATACGCAGTATTTT
D: NA
J: TRBJ2-3
V: TRBV11-1
size: NA

CDR3: CSVHRGQETQYF
DNA: TGCAGCGTTCACAGGGGCCAAGAGACCCAGTACTTC
D: TRBD1
J: TRBJ2-5
V: TRBV29-1
size: NA

CDR3: CASSSEGARIQYF
DNA: TGTGCCAGCAGCTCGGAGGGGGCGAGGATTCAGTACTTC
D: NA
J: TRBJ2-4
V: TRBV9
size: NA

CDR3: CASSRSGGMNTEAFF
DNA: TGTGCCAGCAGCCGTTCAGGGGGGATGAACACTGAAGCTTTCTTT
D: TRBD1
J: TRBJ1-1
V: TRBV7-9
size: NA

CDR3: CASSHLAKDTQYF
DNA: TGCGCCAGCAGCCATCTAGCGAAAGATACGCAGTATTTT
D: NA
J: TRBJ2-3
V: TRBV4-1
size: NA

CDR3: CASSAARTGGRSNQPQHF
DNA: TGTGCCAGTAGTGCAGCCAGAACAGGGGGCAGGAGCAATCAGCCCCAGCATTTT
D: TRBD1
J: TRBJ1-5
V: TRBV19
size: NA

CDR3: CASSLGLGTMNTEAFF
DNA: TGTGCCAGCAGCTTGGGTCTGGGGACGATGAACACTGAAGCTTTCTTT
D: NA
J: TRBJ1-1
V: TRBV5-4
size: few

CDR3: CASSPRRYQETQYF
DNA: TGTGCCAGTAGTCCTCGACGGTACCAAGAGACCCAGTACTTC
D: NA
J: TRBJ2-5
V: TRBV19
size: NA

CDR3: CASSPEDRGETQYF
DNA: TGTGCCAGCAGTCCCGAGGACAGGGGCGAGACCCAGTACTTC
D: TRBD1
J: TRBJ2-5
V: TRBV28
size: NA

CDR3: CASSQEGPGGSYEQYF
DNA: TGCGCCAGCAGCCAAGAGGGTCCAGGGGGCTCCTACGAGCAGTACTTC
D: TRBD1
J: TRBJ2-7
V: TRBV4-1
size: NA

CDR3: CASSTRTSSYEQYF
DNA: TGTGCCAGTAGTACCCGGACTTCCTCCTACGAGCAGTACTTC
D: NA
J: TRBJ2-7
V: TRBV19
size: once

CDR3: CATRSESYEQYF
DNA: TGTGCCACCCGGAGCGAATCCTACGAGCAGTACTTC
D: NA
J: TRBJ2-7
V: TRBV10-3
size: NA

CDR3: CASTLTPRSSYEQYF
DNA: TGTGCCAGCACCCTGACACCCCGAAGCTCCTACGAGCAGTACTTC
D: NA
J: TRBJ2-7
V: TRBV12-1
size: NA

CDR3: CASSSLRGYGYTF
DNA: TGTGCCAGCAGCAGCCTCAGGGGCTATGGCTACACCTTC
D: NA
J: TRBJ1-2
V: TRBV2
size: NA

CDR3: CASSSGPGSGYTF
DNA: TGTGCCAGCAGCTCCGGTCCGGGGTCTGGCTACACCTTC
D: NA
J: TRBJ1-2
V: TRBV11-1
size: NA

CDR3: CSVEVAASGNQPQHF
DNA: TGCAGCGTTGAAGTGGCAGCCAGTGGGAATCAGCCCCAGCATTTT
D: NA
J: TRBJ1-5
V: TRBV29-1
size: NA

CDR3: CASSLGAGWQFF
DNA: TGTGCCAGCAGCCTCGGGGCTGGGTGGCAGTTCTTC
D: NA
J: TRBJ2-1
V: TRBV6-1
size: NA

CDR3: CSVVDAGAYFF
DNA: TGCAGCGTTGTAGACGCGGGGGCGTATTTCTTC
D: NA
J: TRBJ2-1
V: TRBV29-1
size: NA

CDR3: CASSHGGQGAREKLFF
DNA: TGTGCCAGCAGCCACGGTGGACAGGGGGCACGGGAAAAACTGTTTTTT
D: TRBD1
J: TRBJ1-4
V: TRBV7-2
size: once

CDR3: CASSAGQLLNYGYTF
DNA: TGTGCCAGCAGCGCGGGACAGCTACTTAACTATGGCTACACCTTC
D: TRBD1
J: TRBJ1-2
V: TRBV7-9
size: NA

CDR3: CATRTSGSTGELFF
DNA: TGTGCCACCAGAACTAGCGGGAGTACCGGGGAGCTGTTTTTT
D: TRBD2
J: TRBJ2-2
V: TRBV18
size: NA

CDR3: CASSEDRLSSEQYF
DNA: TGTGCCAGCAGTGAGGACAGGCTGTCGAGTGAGCAGTACTTC
D: TRBD1
J: TRBJ2-7
V: TRBV6-1
size: NA

CDR3: CASSPRTVSEKLFF
DNA: TGTGCCAGCAGCCCGAGGACAGTGAGTGAAAAACTGTTTTTT
D: NA
J: TRBJ1-4
V: TRBV7-8
size: NA

CDR3: CASSLETSGSYEQYF
DNA: TGTGCCAGCAGCTTAGAGACTAGCGGGAGTTACGAGCAGTACTTC
D: TRBD2
J: TRBJ2-7
V: TRBV7-2
size: few

CDR3: CASRSWGDDYEQYF
DNA: TGTGCCAGCAGGTCCTGGGGGGATGACTACGAGCAGTACTTC
D: NA
J: TRBJ2-7
V: TRBV6-5
size: NA

CDR3: CASSLYRDDEQYF
DNA: TGTGCCAGCAGTTTATACAGGGACGACGAGCAGTACTTC
D: NA
J: TRBJ2-7
V: TRBV27
size: NA

CDR3: CAVGTSGSSPDTQYF
DNA: TGTGCCGTCGGGACTAGCGGGAGTTCCCCAGATACGCAGTATTTT
D: TRBD2
J: TRBJ2-3
V: TRBV6-1
size: NA

CDR3: CASSYNRGLTYNEQFF
DNA: TGTGCCAGCAGTTACAACAGAGGCCTTACATACAATGAGCAGTTCTTC
D: NA
J: TRBJ2-1
V: TRBV6-6
size: NA

CDR3: CASSETGPTEQYF
DNA: TGTGCCAGCAGTGAAACCGGGCCAACTGAGCAGTACTTC
D: NA
J: TRBJ2-7
V: TRBV6-1
size: few

CDR3: CAWSAKVGQKNTEAFF
DNA: TGTGCCTGGAGTGCAAAAGTGGGACAGAAGAACACTGAAGCTTTCTTT
D: TRBD1
J: TRBJ1-1
V: TRBV30
size: NA

CDR3: CASRPLAGEGPYEQYF
DNA: TGTGCCAGCAGGCCTCTAGCGGGAGAGGGCCCCTACGAGCAGTACTTC
D: TRBD2
J: TRBJ2-7
V: TRBV6-6
size: NA

CDR3: CASSVVPGTYNEQFF
DNA: TGTGCCAGCAGCGTAGTCCCGGGAACCTACAATGAGCAGTTCTTC
D: NA
J: TRBJ2-1
V: TRBV9
size: NA

CDR3: CASSSGQGVEQYF
DNA: TGTGCCAGTAGTTCGGGACAGGGAGTTGAGCAGTACTTC
D: TRBD1
J: TRBJ2-7
V: TRBV19
size: NA

CDR3: CASSKNRGNTEAFF
DNA: TGTGCCAGTAGTAAAAACAGGGGGAACACTGAAGCTTTCTTT
D: TRBD1
J: TRBJ1-1
V: TRBV19
size: few

CDR3: CASSYSIPGGPYEQYF
DNA: TGTGCCAGCAGTTACTCGATACCGGGAGGGCCCTACGAGCAGTACTTC
D: TRBD2
J: TRBJ2-7
V: TRBV6-5
size: few

CDR3: CASSQTGVANYGYTF
DNA: TGTGCCAGTAGTCAGACAGGAGTTGCTAACTATGGCTACACCTTC
D: NA
J: TRBJ1-2
V: TRBV19
size: NA

CDR3: CASSLGVGQKETQYF
DNA: TGTGCCAGCAGCTTAGGGGTTGGACAGAAAGAGACCCAGTACTTC
D: NA
J: TRBJ2-5
V: TRBV7-3
size: NA

CDR3: CASSQVGWAGVEQYF
DNA: TGTGCCAGCAGCCAAGTCGGATGGGCGGGAGTAGAGCAGTACTTC
D: TRBD2
J: TRBJ2-7
V: TRBV4-2
size: few

CDR3: CASNSGLGPDTQYF
DNA: TGTGCCAGTAACTCGGGGTTGGGGCCGGATACGCAGTATTTT
D: NA
J: TRBJ2-3
V: TRBV19
size: NA

CDR3: CASRREDEQFF
DNA: TGTGCCAGCAGAAGGGAGGATGAGCAGTTCTTC
D: NA
J: TRBJ2-1
V: TRBV25-1
size: NA

CDR3: CATSRTPYGYTF
DNA: TGTGCCACCAGCAGGACACCATATGGCTACACCTTC
D: NA
J: TRBJ1-2
V: TRBV15
size: many

CDR3: CASSEMSGWNQPQHF
DNA: TGTGCCAGCAGTGAAATGTCAGGATGGAATCAGCCCCAGCATTTT
D: NA
J: TRBJ1-5
V: TRBV6-1
size: NA

CDR3: CASSLDSSGAVTDTQYF
DNA: TGTGCCAGCAGCTTAGATTCTAGCGGGGCCGTCACAGATACGCAGTATTTT
D: TRBD2
J: TRBJ2-3
V: TRBV7-9
size: NA

CDR3: CASSVDVNEQFF
DNA: TGCGCCAGCAGCGTCGACGTCAATGAGCAGTTCTTC
D: NA
J: TRBJ2-1
V: TRBV5-1
size: NA

CDR3: CATPGERFSYNEQFF
DNA: TGTGCCACCCCCGGTGAGCGTTTCTCCTACAATGAGCAGTTCTTC
D: NA
J: TRBJ2-1
V: TRBV15
size: NA

CDR3: CASSFRRGTGQPQHF
DNA: TGTGCCAGCAGTTTCCGCAGGGGCACGGGTCAGCCCCAGCATTTT
D: NA
J: TRBJ1-5
V: TRBV27
size: NA

CDR3: CASSAPGTANEQYF
DNA: TGTGCCAGCAGTGCCCCCGGGACAGCTAACGAGCAGTACTTC
D: TRBD1
J: TRBJ2-7
V: TRBV28
size: once

CDR3: CASSSRLGSYEQYF
DNA: TGTGCCAGCAGCTCCCGACTTGGCTCCTACGAGCAGTACTTC
D: NA
J: TRBJ2-7
V: TRBV11-2
size: NA

CDR3: CASGQKADTQYF
DNA: TGTGCCAGCGGCCAGAAGGCAGATACGCAGTATTTT
D: NA
J: TRBJ2-3
V: TRBV6-5
size: NA

CDR3: CASSLDPSSGTQETQYF
DNA: TGTGCCAGCAGCTTGGACCCGTCTAGCGGGACCCAAGAGACCCAGTACTTC
D: TRBD2
J: TRBJ2-5
V: TRBV5-4
size: NA

CDR3: CSAEGYGAYNEQFF
DNA: TGCAGCGCCGAGGGTTACGGGGCGTACAATGAGCAGTTCTTC
D: NA
J: TRBJ2-1
V: TRBV29-1
size: few

CDR3: CASSLIKGYTF
DNA: TGTGCCAGCAGCCTGATAAAGGGCTACACCTTC
D: NA
J: TRBJ1-2
V: TRBV5-5
size: once

CDR3: CASSVQSTYNEQFF
DNA: TGTGCCAGCAGCGTCCAAAGCACCTACAATGAGCAGTTCTTC
D: NA
J: TRBJ2-1
V: TRBV9
size: NA

CDR3: CASTGQGLPYEQYF
DNA: TGTGCCAGCACCGGACAGGGGCTCCCCTACGAGCAGTACTTC
D: TRBD1
J: TRBJ2-7
V: TRBV6-6
size: once

CDR3: CASRHDYEQYF
DNA: TGTGCCAGCAGGCATGACTACGAGCAGTACTTC
D: NA
J: TRBJ2-7
V: TRBV28
size: NA

CDR3: CASSQTRNGEQFF
DNA: TGTGCCAGCAGCCAAACCAGGAACGGTGAGCAGTTCTTC
D: NA
J: TRBJ2-1
V: TRBV4-2
size: NA

CDR3: CASSDRLAGNTQYF
DNA: TGTGCCAGCAGTGACAGACTAGCGGGAAATACGCAGTATTTT
D: TRBD2
J: TRBJ2-3
V: TRBV6-5
size: NA